The present TCR beta chain was sequenced within a study of T cell responses to AZD1222 COVID-19 vaccine. The study's findings and limits: Reports say nearly half of spike-specific TCRs go after unmutated variant regions. The study found vaccine-associated CD4 TCRs spanning spike, dominant at 160-218 and 743-854. When two AZD1222 doses had been given, Spike-specific TCR breadth and depth rose. Clonal diversity may have been underestimated, and the donors were mostly white British, with more females than males.

The CDR3 has 15 residues. J lost 4 bases, V lost 2 bases, and 6 bases had no gene match. Germline assignment: CDR1 MNHEY and CDR2 SVGEGT. Profiling relied on immunoSEQ multiplex PCR, and the TCRdb table lists in-frame clones only, not all of them. The table has around 120,000 clones, roughly 90% seen once. In the case of this clone: The antigen is unknown.

The chain combines TRBV6-2 or TRBV6-3 with TRBJ1-1, with TRBD1 matching 8 bases. The receptor's source is an adult in good health. Sequencing was performed on peripheral blood, taken on day 0 of AZD1222 vaccination. This CDR3 reads CASSYHPDRATEAFF. CDR3 in DNA: TGTGCCAGCAGTTACCATCCGGACAGGGCCACTGAAGCTTTCTTT.